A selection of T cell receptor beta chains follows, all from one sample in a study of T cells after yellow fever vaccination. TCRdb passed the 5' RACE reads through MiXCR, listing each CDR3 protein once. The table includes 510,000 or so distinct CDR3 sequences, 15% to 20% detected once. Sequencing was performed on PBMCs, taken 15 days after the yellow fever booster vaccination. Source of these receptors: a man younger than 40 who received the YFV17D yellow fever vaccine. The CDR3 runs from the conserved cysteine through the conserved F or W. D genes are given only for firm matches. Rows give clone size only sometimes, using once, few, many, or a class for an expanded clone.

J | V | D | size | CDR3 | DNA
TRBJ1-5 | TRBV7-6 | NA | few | CASTYRELTALDQPQHF | TGTGCCAGCACCTATAGGGAACTCACTGCCCTGGATCAGCCCCAGCATTTT
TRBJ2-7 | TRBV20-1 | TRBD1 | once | CSAIPRTGRGSYEQYF | TGCAGTGCTATCCCCCGGACAGGGAGAGGGTCCTACGAGCAGTACTTC
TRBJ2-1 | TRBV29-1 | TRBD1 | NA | CSVEGQGLYEQFF | TGCAGCGTTGAAGGACAGGGATTGTATGAGCAGTTCTTC
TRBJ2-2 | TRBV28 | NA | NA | CASQGTSKLGELFF | TGTGCCAGCCAGGGGACTTCCAAGCTCGGGGAGCTGTTTTTT
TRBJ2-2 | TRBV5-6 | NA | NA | CASSFYERGELFF | TGTGCCAGCAGCTTCTATGAACGAGGGGAGCTGTTTTTT
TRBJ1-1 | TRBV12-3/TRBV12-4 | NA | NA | CASSLGSTEAFF | TGTGCCAGCAGTTTGGGGAGCACTGAAGCTTTCTTT
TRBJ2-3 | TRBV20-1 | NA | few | CSARPASTSYTDTQYF | TGCAGTGCTAGGCCGGCCAGTACGTCTTACACAGATACGCAGTATTTT
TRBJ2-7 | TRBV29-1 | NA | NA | CSATKGTSNSYEQYF | TGCAGCGCTACAAAGGGGACTTCTAACTCCTACGAGCAGTACTTC
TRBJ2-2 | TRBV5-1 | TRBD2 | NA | CASSPKLAGDTGELFF | TGCGCCAGCAGCCCGAAACTAGCGGGGGACACCGGGGAGCTGTTTTTT
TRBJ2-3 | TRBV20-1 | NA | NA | CSARDLQGGDTQYF | TGCAGTGCTAGAGATTTGCAGGGAGGAGATACGCAGTATTTT
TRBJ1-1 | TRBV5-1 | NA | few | CASSLAGSLNTEAFF | TGCGCCAGCAGCTTGGCGGGCAGCCTGAACACTGAAGCTTTCTTT
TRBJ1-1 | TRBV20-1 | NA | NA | CSASGRVGTEAFF | TGCAGTGCTAGCGGCCGGGTAGGAACTGAAGCTTTCTTT
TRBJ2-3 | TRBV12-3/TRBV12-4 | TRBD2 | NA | CASSPLAGEKDTQYF | TGTGCCAGCAGCCCTCTAGCGGGAGAAAAGGATACGCAGTATTTT
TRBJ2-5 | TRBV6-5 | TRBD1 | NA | CASKNRGETQYF | TGTGCCAGCAAGAACAGGGGGGAGACCCAGTACTTC
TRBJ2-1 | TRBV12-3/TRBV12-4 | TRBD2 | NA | CASSFSEREHNEQFF | TGTGCCAGCAGTTTTTCGGAGCGGGAGCACAATGAGCAGTTCTTC
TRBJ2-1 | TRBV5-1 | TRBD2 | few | CASSIAGASYNEQFF | TGCGCCAGCAGCATAGCGGGAGCAAGTTACAATGAGCAGTTCTTC
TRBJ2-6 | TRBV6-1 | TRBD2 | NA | CASRDGGAGANVLTF | TGTGCCAGCAGGGACGGGGGGGCTGGGGCCAACGTCCTGACTTTC
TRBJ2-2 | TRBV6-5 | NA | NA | CASSYPGGSKNTGELFF | TGTGCCAGCAGTTACCCGGGGGGCAGCAAGAACACCGGGGAGCTGTTTTTT
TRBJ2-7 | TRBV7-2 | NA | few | CASSLGLGGSYEQYF | TGTGCCAGCAGCTTAGGGTTAGGCGGCTCCTACGAGCAGTACTTC
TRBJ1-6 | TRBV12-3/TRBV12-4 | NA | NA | CASPPFRQGSNSPLHF | TGTGCCAGTCCCCCTTTCCGGCAGGGCTCCAATTCACCCCTCCACTTT
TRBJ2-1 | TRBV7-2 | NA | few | CASSPAPLRDEQFF | TGTGCCAGCAGCCCCGCCCCACTTAGGGATGAGCAGTTCTTC
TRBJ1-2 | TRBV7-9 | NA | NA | CASSPPPYGYTF | TGTGCCAGCAGCCCCCCCCCCTATGGCTACACCTTC
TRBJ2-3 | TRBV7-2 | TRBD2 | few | CASSQLAGIPRADTQYF | TGTGCCAGCAGCCAACTAGCGGGAATTCCCCGGGCAGATACGCAGTATTTT
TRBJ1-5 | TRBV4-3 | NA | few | CASSHSYRSNQPQHF | TGCGCCAGCAGCCACAGTTACAGAAGCAATCAGCCCCAGCATTTT
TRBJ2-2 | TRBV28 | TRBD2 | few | CASSNSGRATGELFF | TGTGCCAGCAGTAATAGCGGGAGGGCTACCGGGGAGCTGTTTTTT
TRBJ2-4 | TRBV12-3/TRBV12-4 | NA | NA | CASASQPGLQYF | TGTGCCAGCGCTTCCCAGCCAGGCCTTCAGTACTTC
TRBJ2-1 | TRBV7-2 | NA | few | CASSPVEEQFF | TGTGCCAGCAGCCCCGTCGAGGAGCAGTTCTTC
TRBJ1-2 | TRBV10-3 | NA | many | CAISESSSYYGYTF | TGTGCCATCAGTGAGTCGAGTAGCTACTATGGCTACACCTTC
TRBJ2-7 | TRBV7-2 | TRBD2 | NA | CASSLEFGGAYEQYF | TGTGCCAGCAGCTTAGAGTTCGGGGGGGCCTACGAGCAGTACTTC
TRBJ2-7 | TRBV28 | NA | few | CGSSFSLDQGYEQYF | TGTGGCAGCAGTTTCTCGCTGGACCAGGGCTACGAGCAGTACTTC
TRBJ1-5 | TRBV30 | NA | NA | CAWSVGVAREPQHF | TGTGCCTGGAGTGTAGGTGTCGCTCGGGAGCCCCAGCATTTT
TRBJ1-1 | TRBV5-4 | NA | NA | CASSLVAAEEAFF | TGTGCCAGCAGCTTGGTAGCGGCAGAAGAAGCTTTCTTT
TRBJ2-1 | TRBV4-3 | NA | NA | CASSREHGGFYNEQFF | TGCGCCAGCAGCCGAGAACACGGGGGTTTCTACAATGAGCAGTTCTTC
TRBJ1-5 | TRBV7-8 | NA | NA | CASSFLTDDQPQHF | TGTGCCAGCAGCTTCCTAACTGATGATCAGCCCCAGCATTTT
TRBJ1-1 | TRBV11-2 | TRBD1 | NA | CASSSPGTGAMNTEAFF | TGTGCCAGCAGCTCACCCGGGACAGGGGCCATGAACACTGAAGCTTTCTTT
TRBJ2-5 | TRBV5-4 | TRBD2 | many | CASSMGGTELTQYF | TGTGCCAGCAGCATGGGGGGGACGGAGCTGACCCAGTACTTC
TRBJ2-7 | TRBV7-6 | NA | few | CASSNRLAGQYEQYF | TGTGCCAGCAGCAATCGCCTGGCGGGACAATACGAGCAGTACTTC